One sample yielded the 9 T cell receptor beta chains listed below, sequenced in a study of CD8+ T cells in alopecia areata. Treatment indicated: oral pan-JAK inhibitor, 5-10 mg twice daily. RNA was extracted and reverse transcribed into cDNA as the sequencing template. The data were produced by immunoSEQ multiplex PCR, yet TCRdb's version contains in-frame clones alone and is incomplete. The sample contains about 180,000 clones, roughly 53% of which appear only once. This sample comprised CD8+ T cells sorted from blood, obtained at week 24, from a patient treated with tofacitinib. These TCRs come from a human donor with alopecia areata.

CDR3 loop: CASSGWVGGSTDTQYF. The CDR3 DNA is TGTGCCAGCAGTGGGTGGGTGGGGGGAAGCACAGATACGCAGTATTTT. V is TRBV6-1 and J is TRBJ2-3, with D perhaps matching TRBD2 (6 bases). CDR3 size: 16 residues. The germline V gene encodes CDR1 MNHNS and CDR2 SASEGT. V was cut by 4 bases and J by 0 bases, with 14 bases left in between.

The rearrangement uses TRBV6-6 and TRBJ1-6; D might be TRBD1 (6 bases). V gave up 5 bases and J gave up 7 bases, with 12 bases separating them. This CDR3 has 14 amino acids. The germline CDR1 and CDR2 sequences are MNHNY and SVGAGI (reference sequence). The CDR3 region is CASSDERGNSPLHF. The CDR3 DNA sequence: TGTGCCAGCAGTGATGAAAGGGGGAATTCACCCCTCCACTTT.

The rearrangement joins TRBV9 to TRBJ2-3, with TRBD2 matching 9 bases. The germline V gene has CDR1 SGDLS and CDR2 YYNGEE. The CDR3 runs to 14 residues. V lost 7 bases to trimming and J lost 2 bases; unmatched junction nucleotides: 5. CDR3 protein: CASSASGATDTQYF. CDR3 bases: TGTGCCAGCTCCGCTAGCGGGGCCACAGATACGCAGTATTTT.

The chain carries TRBV9 and TRBJ1-5; TRBD1 matches 7 bases. The CDR3 runs to 14 residues. V was pared by 3 bases and J by 6 bases, with 6 bases of the junction left unmatched. The germline V gene encodes CDR1 SGDLS and CDR2 YYNGEE. The CDR3 bases are TGTGCCAGCAGCGAAGGGGGCGCGGGTCAGCCCCAGCATTTT. Protein product: CASSEGGAGQPQHF.

V gene TRBV19 combines with J gene TRBJ1-2; D possibly corresponds to TRBD1 (5 bases). The V and J ends lost 7 bases and 4 bases respectively, with 10 bases between them. There are 12 residues in the CDR3. The germline V gene encodes CDR1 LNHDA and CDR2 SQIVND (reference sequence). The CDR3 nucleotides read TGTGCCAGTAAGGGGTTTATCTATGGCTACACCTTC. This codes for CASKGFIYGYTF.

This rearrangement joins TRBV29-1 to TRBJ1-1, with 10 bases lining up with TRBD1. Germline V gene data show CDR1 as SQVTM and CDR2 as ANQGSEA. The CDR3 has 16 residues. Germline trimming cut 3 bases from V and 1 base from J; bases unmatched to any gene: 8. In DNA form, the CDR3 reads TGCAGCGTTGACCAATTATGGACAGGGGGGAACACTGAAGCTTTCTTT. As protein: CSVDQLWTGGNTEAFF. The full variable domain, rest sourced from reference TRBV29-1 and TRBJ1-1, is SAVISQKPSRDICQRGTSLTIQCQVDSQVTMMFWYRQQPGQSLTLIATANQGSEATYESGFVIDKFPISRPNLTFSTLTVSNMSPEDSSIYLCSVDQLWTGGNTEAFFGQGTRLTVV.

This clone was recorded a few times. The chain is built from TRBV9 and TRBJ2-7, with D possibly called TRBD1 or TRBD2 (6 bases each). Germline V CDR1 and CDR2: SGDLS, YYNGEE. The ends were cut back, 1 base at V and 6 bases at J, with 14 bases in the middle. This CDR3 is built from 14 residues. Written as DNA, the CDR3 is TGTGCCAGCAGCGTATCGGGGGCAGGGACCGAGCAGTACTTC. Translated: CASSVSGAGTEQYF.

This clone was counted between two and nine times. Different DNA sequences within this sample yield the same CDR3. The chain uses TRBV9 and TRBJ1-1; D unresolved. V lost 2 bases and J 1 base, leaving 6 bases between the germline ends. The CDR3 spans 13 residues. The germline V gene has CDR1 SGDLS and CDR2 YYNGEE. CDR3 nucleotide sequence: TGTGCCAGCAGCGTGGGTACGAACACTGAAGCTTTCTTT. This gives the protein CASSVGTNTEAFF.

On this clone itself: A much larger clone sits a single nucleotide away, making a read error possible. V and J are TRBV6-1 and TRBJ1-5; D unclear. Germline CDR1 reads MNHNS; CDR2 reads SASEGT. This CDR3 spans 13 amino acids. V lost 6 bases and J lost 2, with 8 bases in between. The CDR3 reads CASRLGGNQPQHF. The DNA of the CDR3 is TGTGCCAGCAGGCTCGGGGGCAATCAGCCCCAGCATTTT.